A single sample is the source of the 21 T cell receptor beta chains below, sequenced in a study of blood T cell repertoires in COVID-19. The assay was immunoSEQ multiplex PCR, and TCRdb's table has in-frame clones only and misses some. Here the sample spans 250,000 to 350,000 clones, roughly 86% being singletons. Sequenced sample: PBMCs or T cells enriched from blood (not recorded which). Source of these receptors: a woman aged 45-59 years who had been exposed to COVID-19.

This clone came up once. The chain combines TRBV7-2 with TRBJ1-2; 7 bases map to TRBD1. The germline gives CDR1 SGHTA, CDR2 FQGNSA. J gave up 4 bases and V 5 bases, and 10 bases lay outside the gene matches. The CDR3 has 15 residues. CDR3 region: CASSRWTGAGYGYTF. The CDR3 DNA is TGTGCCAGCAGCCGCTGGACAGGAGCGGGCTATGGCTACACCTTC.

The V and J genes are TRBV6-5 and TRBJ2-7, with no clear D. V was cut by 5 bases and J by 4 bases, with 6 bases left in between. This CDR3 region has 11 residues. Germline CDR1 reads MNHEY; CDR2 reads SVGAGI. Here the CDR3 reads CASSNLYEQYF. CDR3 DNA sequence: TGTGCCAGCAGTAATTTATACGAGCAGTACTTC.

The V gene is TRBV10-3, the J gene TRBJ1-1; D is perhaps TRBD1 (6 bases). This CDR3 contains 15 residues. Germline V CDR1 and CDR2: ENHRY, SYGVKD. Trimming took 4 bases from V and 1 from J, leaving 13 bases between them. The CDR3 nucleotides are TGTGCCATCAGTGGTCAACAGGGTTGGAACACTGAAGCTTTCTTT. It codes for CAISGQQGWNTEAFF.

The genes are TRBV18 and TRBJ2-7, with D possibly being TRBD1 (6 bases). This CDR3 comprises 14 residues. The ends were cut back, 3 bases at V and 0 bases at J, with 9 bases in the middle. Looked up from germline, CDR1 is KGHSH and CDR2 is LQKENI. The CDR3 loop reads CASSPTGNSYEQYF. In nucleotides, the CDR3 is TGTGCCAGCTCACCCACAGGGAACTCCTACGAGCAGTACTTC.

CDR3 coding DNA: TGTGCCAGCAGCCATGAAATGCGAACGGAGCTGTTTTTT. Encoded protein: CASSHEMRTELFF. The rearrangement links TRBV3-1 (or the pseudogene TRBV3-2) to TRBJ2-2, with D unresolved. This CDR3 has 13 amino acids. V gave up 3 bases and J gave up 10 bases, with 12 bases separating them. Germline assignment: CDR1 LGHDT and CDR2 YNNKEL (reference sequence).

Comments on this clone: Other DNA sequences in this sample translate to the same CDR3. The chain employs TRBV7-2 and TRBJ1-5, with D maybe TRBD1 (5 bases). Germline V gene sequence: CDR1 SGHTA, CDR2 FQGNSA. Trimming shortened V by 2 bases and J by 7 bases, and 12 bases separated the two germline ends. The CDR3 runs 14 residues. CDR3 region: CASSLRQGNQPQHF. DNA of the CDR3: TGTGCCAGCAGCTTAAGGCAGGGAAACCAGCCCCAGCATTTT.

The V and J genes are TRBV14 and TRBJ1-5; 7 positions agree with TRBD1. Germline V gene data show CDR1 as SGHDN and CDR2 as FVKESK. Losses at the gene ends were 4 bases for V and 5 bases for J; bases not matched to a gene: 11. The CDR3 extends over 16 amino acids. The CDR3 sequence is CASSPQTGKVDQPQHF. The CDR3 DNA reads TGTGCCAGCAGCCCACAGACAGGGAAAGTTGATCAGCCCCAGCATTTT.

This chain uses TRBV7-2 with TRBJ2-2; 7 bases fit TRBD2. The CDR3 sequence is 15 residues long. V lost 5 bases to trimming and J lost 7 bases; unmatched junction nucleotides: 10. Germline V gene sequence: CDR1 SGHTA, CDR2 FQGNSA. In nucleotides, the CDR3 is TGTGCCAGCAGCCAGGGAGGGCTAGCCGGCGGGGAGCTGTTTTTT. This translates into CASSQGGLAGGELFF.

The CDR3 nucleotides read TGCGCCAGCAGCTTTAGCGGGGGGACAGATACGCAGTATTTT. Translating gives CASSFSGGTDTQYF. The rearrangement links TRBV5-1 to TRBJ2-3, with 10 bases identical to TRBD2. The germline V gene has CDR1 SGHRS and CDR2 YFSETQ. After removal of 2 bases from V and 3 bases from J, the junction contained 0 bases not matched to a gene. The length of the CDR3 is 14 residues.

This chain connects TRBV7-9 to TRBJ1-4; TRBD1 agrees at 7 bases. The germline V gene has CDR1 SEHNR and CDR2 FQNEAQ (reference sequence). J was trimmed by 5 bases and V by 3 bases; bases with no gene match: 3. The length of the CDR3 is 14 residues. CDR3 protein: CASSFSRGNEKLFF. For the CDR3, the DNA is TGTGCCAGCAGCTTCTCCAGGGGGAATGAAAAACTGTTTTTT.

The V call is TRBV25-1, the J call TRBJ2-7; TRBD1 aligns across 9 bases. Trimming took 6 bases from V and 4 from J; bases not matched to a gene: 4. The length of the CDR3 is 13 residues. Germline V gives CDR1 MGHDK, CDR2 SYGVNS. CDR3: CASRQGARYEQYF. The CDR3, as DNA: TGTGCCAGCAGACAGGGGGCGCGTTACGAGCAGTACTTC.

This rearrangement joins TRBV2 to TRBJ2-5; perhaps TRBD2 as D (6 bases). Germline assignment: CDR1 SNHLY and CDR2 FYNNEI. The CDR3 runs to 12 residues. Deletions cut 5 bases from V and 2 bases from J, with 6 bases between. The CDR3 loop reads CASSRGQETQYF. The CDR3 region has the DNA TGTGCCAGCAGTCGGGGGCAAGAGACCCAGTACTTC.

The rearrangement links TRBV6-5 to TRBJ2-7, with 9 nucleotides matching TRBD1. Germline trimming cut 7 bases from V and 4 bases from J; bases unmatched to any gene: 8. The CDR3 loop spans 14 amino acids. Germline loops: CDR1 MNHEY, CDR2 SVGAGI. The CDR3 reads CASTGTGQPYEQYF. In DNA form, the CDR3 reads TGTGCCAGCACCGGGACAGGGCAGCCATACGAGCAGTACTTC.

The CDR3 protein is CASSSVGQGYEKLFF. The CDR3 DNA reads as TGTGCCAGCAGCTCGGTTGGGCAGGGGTATGAAAAACTGTTTTTT. The chain combines TRBV7-6 with TRBJ1-4, with a possible D match to TRBD1 (6 bases). With 4 bases removed from V and 6 bases from J, the gap between germline ends came to 15 bases. CDR1 and CDR2 from the germline V gene are SGHVS and FNYEAQ. The CDR3 loop spans 15 amino acids.

This chain uses TRBV4-2 with TRBJ1-2, with 9 positions matching TRBD1. V shed 2 bases and J 3 bases; nucleotides not matched to a gene: 1. CDR1 and CDR2 from the germline V gene are LGHNA and YNFKEQ. There are 14 residues in the CDR3. CDR3 DNA sequence: TGTGCCAGCAGCCAAAGACAGGGGGACTATGGCTACACCTTC. Protein: CASSQRQGDYGYTF.

The V call is TRBV4-1, the J call TRBJ1-4; D might be TRBD1 (6 bases). V lost 5 bases to trimming and J lost 8 bases, with 18 bases between them. The CDR3 runs to 15 residues. Germline-derived CDR1 and CDR2 are MGHRA and YSYEKL. The CDR3 protein is CASSAVGGAREKLFF. Here the CDR3 DNA reads TGCGCCAGCAGCGCAGTTGGGGGCGCGAGAGAAAAACTGTTTTTT.

The chain couples TRBV19 to TRBJ1-5; a possible D gene is TRBD1 (5 bases). This CDR3 has 13 residues. Germline V CDR1 and CDR2: LNHDA, SQIVND (reference sequence). The V gene lost 8 bases and the J gene lost 6 bases, with 14 bases spanning the gap. The CDR3 DNA sequence: TGTGCCAGTGAGGTGGGGCGGAGTCAGCCCCAGCATTTT. Translating it yields CASEVGRSQPQHF.

In this sample, this clone turned up once. The chain recombines TRBV5-5 with TRBJ2-3; weak D call: TRBD2 (6 bases). The CDR3 has 14 residues. Per germline, CDR1 SGHKS and CDR2 YYEKEE (reference sequence). Trimming stripped 0 bases from V and 6 bases from J, with 11 bases between. The CDR3 spells CASSLAPSEDTQYF. The CDR3 nucleotides read TGTGCCAGCAGCTTGGCCCCTAGCGAGGATACGCAGTATTTT.

The chain uses TRBV7-2 and TRBJ2-5, with D possibly matching TRBD2 (6 bases). The germline gives CDR1 SGHTA, CDR2 FQGNSA. Trimming cost V 2 bases and J 1 base, with 8 bases left between them. There are 14 residues in the CDR3. CDR3 bases: TGTGCCAGCAGCTTACTAGCGACCCAAGAGACCCAGTACTTC. It specifies CASSLLATQETQYF.

The rearrangement joins TRBV6-5 to TRBJ2-7; D may be TRBD2 (6 bases). From germline, CDR1 is MNHEY and CDR2 SVGAGI. Between the trimmed V and J ends, which lost 1 base and 0 bases, there was a span of 7 bases. This CDR3 region has 14 residues. CDR3: CASSYWRGSYEQYF. The CDR3 DNA is TGTGCCAGCAGTTACTGGCGGGGCTCCTACGAGCAGTACTTC.

V usage is TRBV5-4 and J usage is TRBJ2-2; 12 nucleotides agree with TRBD2. The CDR3 covers 16 residues. CDR1 is SGHNT, CDR2 YYREEE, per germline (reference sequence). V lost 4 bases and J lost 6; bases outside the gene matches: 7. The DNA for the CDR3 is TGTGCCAGCAGCGAACGGACTAGCGGGGAGTCCGGGGAGCTGTTTTTT. This codes for CASSERTSGESGELFF.